These 4 T cell receptor beta chains came from one sample sequenced in a study of T-cell reconstitution after alpha-beta-depleted transplantation in children (dated by TCRdb to 2016 to 2017). The library was generated by PCR. The sample was run on an Illumina HiSeq 2500. To normalize quantification of the TCRbeta repertoire, the TCR libraries were built with molecular barcoding that relied on unique molecular identifiers. The raw public reads went through TCRdb reprocessing: fastp at Q25, MiXCR clone calling, in-frame beta chains kept. Every distinct CDR3 protein forms one entry, paired with its most common genes and DNA. Counted in this sample were just over 950,000 distinct CDR3 sequences; roughly 29% of them appeared once. The top ten clones comprise about 28% of the sample. In the paper's terms, the treatment or condition label means: allogeneic hematopoietic cell transplantation with graft depleted of TCRalphabeta T cells and CD19 B cells.

The input for sequencing was PBMCs, mostly from graft donor cells, taken 360 days after TCRalphabeta/CD19-depleted stem cell transplant. Receptor source: a boy under two years old who had a stem cell transplant for SCID, so the T cells may come from the graft donor.

In this sample, this clonotype turned up a few times. The rearrangement joins TRBV7-8 to TRBJ2-1; 9 bases are a match to TRBD1. The trim removed 5 bases at V and 6 bases at J, leaving 8 bases unmatched. This CDR3 is 15 amino acids long. Germline loops: CDR1 SGHVS, CDR2 FQNEAQ. The CDR3 loop reads CASSALQGAGNEQFF. The CDR3 DNA is TGTGCCAGCAGCGCATTACAGGGGGCAGGCAATGAGCAGTTCTTC.

This sequence joins TRBV28 and TRBJ1-5; no clear D. The CDR3 is 13 amino acids. CDR1 and CDR2 (germline): MDHEN, SYDVKM. V was shortened by 6 bases and J by 2 bases, with 8 bases between the two germline ends. CDR3 sequence reads: CASRRVGNQPQHF. CDR3 sequence (DNA): TGTGCCAGCAGAAGAGTTGGCAATCAGCCCCAGCATTTT.

The rearrangement joins TRBV5-1 to TRBJ2-5; the match to TRBD1 covers 7 bases. Germline CDR1 is SGHRS and CDR2 is YFSETQ. The CDR3 contains 13 residues. V lost 4 bases and J lost 5; bases outside the gene matches: 5. In DNA form, the CDR3 reads TGCGCCAGCAGCGGGGGACAGATGGAGACCCAGTACTTC. Translating gives CASSGGQMETQYF. Supplemented by reference TRBV5-1 and TRBJ2-5, the full variable domain reads KAGVTQTPRYLIKTRGQQVTLSCSPISGHRSVSWYQQTPGQGLQFLFEYFSETQRNKGNFPGRFSGRQFSNSRSEMNVSTLELGDSALYLCASSGGQMETQYFGPGTRLLVL.

This clonotype has a handful of counts. This chain joins TRBV5-1 and TRBJ2-3, with TRBD1 identical over 7 bases. Germline values: CDR1 SGHRS, CDR2 YFSETQ. J gave up 1 base and V 0 bases, and 5 bases lay outside the gene matches. The CDR3 extends over 16 amino acids. The CDR3: CASSLEGTVGTDTQYF. The CDR3, as DNA: TGCGCCAGCAGCTTGGAAGGGACAGTTGGCACAGATACGCAGTATTTT.